Sequencing of this T cell receptor beta chain was carried out in a study of cytomegalovirus exposure and HLA in healthy donors. Turning to the study itself: When fewer than 400 donors were genotyped, 80% to 90% of them were found to fall in the Caucasian-associated ancestry cluster.

Germline assignment: CDR1 SGDLS and CDR2 YYNGEE. The V and J ends lost 0 bases and 4 bases respectively, with 11 bases between them. The CDR3 length is 15 residues. Primers included in the PCR were 60 Vbeta and 13 Jbeta primers. Repertoires were generated with immunoSEQ multiplex PCR, while TCRdb's copy carries only in-frame clones and drops some. The table has about 160,000 clones, 70% to 80% seen once; the top ten hold 4.3%. This clone was seen only a few times. The sample consisted of PBMCs. The chain couples TRBV9 to TRBJ2-1; no clear D gene. This TCR was sampled from a man in his forties or fifties in good health and CMV-seronegative. The CDR3 region is CASSVDGFRYNEQFF. The CDR3 DNA is TGTGCCAGCAGCGTAGATGGCTTTCGATACAATGAGCAGTTCTTC.